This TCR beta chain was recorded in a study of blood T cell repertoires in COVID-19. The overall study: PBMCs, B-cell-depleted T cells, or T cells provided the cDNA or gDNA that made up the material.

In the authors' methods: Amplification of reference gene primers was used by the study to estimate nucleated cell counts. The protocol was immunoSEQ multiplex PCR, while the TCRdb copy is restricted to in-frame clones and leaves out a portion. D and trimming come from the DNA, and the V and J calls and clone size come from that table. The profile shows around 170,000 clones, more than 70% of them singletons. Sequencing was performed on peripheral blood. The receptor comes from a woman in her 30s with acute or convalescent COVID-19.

The CDR3 sequence: CASSYRPEGLNEQFF. The DNA for the CDR3 is TGTGCCAGCAGTTACCGCCCCGAGGGCCTTAATGAGCAGTTCTTC. The V gene is TRBV6-5, the J gene TRBJ2-1; maybe TRBD2 (5 bases). V lost 2 bases and J 7 bases, leaving 15 bases between the germline ends. The CDR3 length is 15 residues. Germline-derived CDR1 and CDR2 are MNHEY and SVGAGI.